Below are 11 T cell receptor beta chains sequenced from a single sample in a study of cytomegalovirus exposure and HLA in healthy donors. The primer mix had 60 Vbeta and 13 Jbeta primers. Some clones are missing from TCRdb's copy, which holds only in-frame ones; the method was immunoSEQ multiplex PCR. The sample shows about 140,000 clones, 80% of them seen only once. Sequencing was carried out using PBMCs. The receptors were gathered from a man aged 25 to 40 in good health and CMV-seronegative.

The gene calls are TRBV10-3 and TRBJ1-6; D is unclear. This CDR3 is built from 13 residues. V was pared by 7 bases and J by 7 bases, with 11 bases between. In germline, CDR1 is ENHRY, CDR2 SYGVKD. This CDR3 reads CAITPGFNSPLHF. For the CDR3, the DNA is TGTGCCATCACACCGGGATTCAATTCACCCCTCCACTTT.

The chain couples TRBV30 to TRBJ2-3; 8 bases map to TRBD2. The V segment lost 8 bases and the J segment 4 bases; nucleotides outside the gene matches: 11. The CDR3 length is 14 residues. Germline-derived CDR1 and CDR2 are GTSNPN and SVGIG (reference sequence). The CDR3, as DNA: TGTGCCGGGTTTTCGGGAGGGAGCGCAGATACGCAGTATTTT. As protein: CAGFSGGSADTQYF.

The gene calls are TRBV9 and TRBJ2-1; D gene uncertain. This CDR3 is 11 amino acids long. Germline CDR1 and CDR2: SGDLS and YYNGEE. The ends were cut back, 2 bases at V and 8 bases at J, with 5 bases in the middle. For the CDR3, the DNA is TGTGCCAGCAGCGTTGCGGATGAGCAGTTCTTC. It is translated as CASSVADEQFF.

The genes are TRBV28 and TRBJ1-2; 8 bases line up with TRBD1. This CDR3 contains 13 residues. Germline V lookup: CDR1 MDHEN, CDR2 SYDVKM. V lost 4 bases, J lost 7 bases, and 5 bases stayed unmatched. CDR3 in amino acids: CASSSGTGSGYTF. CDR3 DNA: TGTGCCAGCAGTTCAGGGACAGGTAGTGGCTACACCTTC.

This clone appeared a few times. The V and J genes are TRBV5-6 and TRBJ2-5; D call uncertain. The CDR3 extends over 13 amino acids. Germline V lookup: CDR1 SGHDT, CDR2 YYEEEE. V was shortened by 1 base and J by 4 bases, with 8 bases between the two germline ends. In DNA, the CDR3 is TGTGCCAGCAGCTTGACACAGCCAGAGACCCAGTACTTC. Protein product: CASSLTQPETQYF.

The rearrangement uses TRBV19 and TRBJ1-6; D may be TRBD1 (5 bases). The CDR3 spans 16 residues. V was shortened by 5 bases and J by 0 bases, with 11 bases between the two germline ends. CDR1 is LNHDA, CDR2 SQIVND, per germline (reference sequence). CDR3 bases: TGTGCCAGTAGTCACAGACAGAGCTCCTATAATTCACCCCTCCACTTT. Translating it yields CASSHRQSSYNSPLHF.

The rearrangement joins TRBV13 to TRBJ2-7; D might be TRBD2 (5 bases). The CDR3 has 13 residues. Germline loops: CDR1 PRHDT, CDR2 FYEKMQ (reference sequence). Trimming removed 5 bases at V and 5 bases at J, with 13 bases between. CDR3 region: CASSPWSGNEQYF. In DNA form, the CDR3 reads TGTGCCAGCAGCCCCTGGTCGGGAAACGAGCAGTACTTC.

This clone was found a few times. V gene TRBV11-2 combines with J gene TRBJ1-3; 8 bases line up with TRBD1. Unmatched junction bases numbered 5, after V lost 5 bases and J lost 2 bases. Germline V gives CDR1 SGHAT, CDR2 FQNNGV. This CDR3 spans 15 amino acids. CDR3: CASSDIQGAGNTIYF. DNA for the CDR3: TGTGCCAGCAGCGATATACAGGGGGCTGGAAACACCATATATTTT.

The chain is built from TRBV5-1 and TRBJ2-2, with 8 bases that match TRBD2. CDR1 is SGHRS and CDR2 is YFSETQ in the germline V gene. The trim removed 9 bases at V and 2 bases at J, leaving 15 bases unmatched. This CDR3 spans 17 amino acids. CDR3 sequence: CATGMVAGPSNTGELFF. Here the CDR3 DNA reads TGCGCCACCGGGATGGTAGCGGGACCTAGTAACACCGGGGAGCTGTTTTTT.

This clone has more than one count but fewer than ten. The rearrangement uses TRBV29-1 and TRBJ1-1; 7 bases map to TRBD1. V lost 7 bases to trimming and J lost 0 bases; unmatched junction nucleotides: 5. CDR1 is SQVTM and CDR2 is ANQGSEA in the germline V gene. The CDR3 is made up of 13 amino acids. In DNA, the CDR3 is TGCAGCGCCGCACAGGGGCTGAACACTGAAGCTTTCTTT. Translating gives CSAAQGLNTEAFF.

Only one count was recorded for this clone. The CDR3 here is CASSFLRWEQFF. CDR3 DNA: TGTGCCAGCAGTTTCCTCAGATGGGAGCAGTTCTTC. The chain couples TRBV28 to TRBJ2-1; D ambiguous. The germline V gene encodes CDR1 MDHEN and CDR2 SYDVKM. The CDR3 is 12 residues long. V lost 3 bases, J lost 10 bases, and 10 bases lay in between. Full variable domain (rest looked up from reference TRBV28 and TRBJ2-1): DVKVTQSSRYLVKRTGEKVFLECVQDMDHENMFWYRQDPGLGLRLIYFSYDVKMKEKGDIPEGYSVSREKKERFSLILESASTNQTSMYLCASSFLRWEQFFGPGTRLTVL.